This is a list of T cell receptor beta chains from one sample in a study of human CD8 memory T cell subsets. Each CDR3 protein gets one entry in TCRdb, which reprocessed the 5' RACE reads and gives no DNA. This table holds some 3,700 distinct CDR3 sequences. The sequenced sample consisted of CD8+ T cells from PBMCs. The receptors here all came from a human donor in good health. CDR3s include the opening cysteine and the closing phenylalanine or tryptophan. The size entry is marked missing in some rows and otherwise reads once, few, many or a size class.

clone_size: .
cdr3_length: 13
j_call: TRBJ2-2
v_call: TRBV29-1
cdr3_aa: CSVAGGQLGELFF

clone_size: medium-sized
cdr3_length: 16
j_call: TRBJ1-3
v_call: TRBV12-3/TRBV12-4
cdr3_aa: CASSTTGTGYENTIYF

clone_size: medium-sized
cdr3_length: 15
j_call: TRBJ1-3
v_call: TRBV6-6
cdr3_aa: CASSYSGLSGNTIYF

clone_size: .
cdr3_length: 16
j_call: TRBJ2-2
v_call: TRBV6-2/TRBV6-3
cdr3_aa: CASSYVQAGITGELFF

clone_size: medium-sized
cdr3_length: 14
j_call: TRBJ1-6
v_call: TRBV5-1
cdr3_aa: CASSRDTAYSPLHF

clone_size: medium-sized
cdr3_length: 12
j_call: TRBJ2-7
v_call: TRBV20-1
cdr3_aa: CSVRTSLYEQYF

clone_size: .
cdr3_length: 13
j_call: TRBJ1-6
v_call: TRBV7-2
cdr3_aa: CASSLSTGSPLHF

clone_size: medium-sized
cdr3_length: 13
j_call: TRBJ1-1
v_call: TRBV7-9
cdr3_aa: CASSFGPNTEAFF

clone_size: .
cdr3_length: 14
j_call: TRBJ2-1
v_call: TRBV7-6
cdr3_aa: CASSLLAGVNEQFF

clone_size: medium-sized
cdr3_length: 14
j_call: TRBJ1-6
v_call: TRBV10-3
cdr3_aa: CAISAQVYNSPLHF

clone_size: .
cdr3_length: 15
j_call: TRBJ2-5
v_call: TRBV23-1
cdr3_aa: CASSQSGRLQETQYF

clone_size: .
cdr3_length: 12
j_call: TRBJ1-2
v_call: TRBV29-1
cdr3_aa: CSGDRGRDGYTF

clone_size: large
cdr3_length: 14
j_call: TRBJ2-1
v_call: TRBV29-1
cdr3_aa: CSVQRLERYNEQFF

clone_size: .
cdr3_length: 14
j_call: TRBJ1-1
v_call: TRBV5-1
cdr3_aa: CASSLTGFGTEAFF

clone_size: .
cdr3_length: 14
j_call: TRBJ2-2
v_call: TRBV7-9
cdr3_aa: CASSLTELTGELFF

clone_size: .
cdr3_length: 15
j_call: TRBJ1-1
v_call: TRBV7-2
cdr3_aa: CASSPLGAMNTEAFF

clone_size: .
cdr3_length: 13
j_call: TRBJ2-7
v_call: TRBV6-6
cdr3_aa: CASDSGIDYEQYF

clone_size: .
cdr3_length: 13
j_call: TRBJ1-1
v_call: TRBV25-1
cdr3_aa: CASSEWGGTEAFF

clone_size: medium-sized
cdr3_length: 15
j_call: TRBJ2-1
v_call: TRBV5-6
cdr3_aa: CASSLERNSYNEQFF

clone_size: .
cdr3_length: 13
j_call: TRBJ2-7
v_call: TRBV20-1
cdr3_aa: CSATRQGRYEQYF

clone_size: large
cdr3_length: 14
j_call: TRBJ2-7
v_call: TRBV5-1
cdr3_aa: CASSLEDRVHEQYF

clone_size: .
cdr3_length: 15
j_call: TRBJ2-4
v_call: TRBV4-1
cdr3_aa: CASSQDEGDKNIQYF

clone_size: .
cdr3_length: 13
j_call: TRBJ1-1
v_call: TRBV2
cdr3_aa: CASSAGGWTEAFF

clone_size: .
cdr3_length: 14
j_call: TRBJ1-5
v_call: TRBV2
cdr3_aa: CASEPGQYNQPQHF

clone_size: .
cdr3_length: 18
j_call: TRBJ2-1
v_call: TRBV28
cdr3_aa: CASSFRSGGLAVPLEQFF

clone_size: .
cdr3_length: 13
j_call: TRBJ2-3
v_call: TRBV24-1
cdr3_aa: CATSDAGEDTQYF

clone_size: medium-sized
cdr3_length: 14
j_call: TRBJ2-7
v_call: TRBV20-1
cdr3_aa: CSATPVGQGYEQYF

clone_size: medium-sized
cdr3_length: 15
j_call: TRBJ1-5
v_call: TRBV10-3
cdr3_aa: CAISEQGSSNQPQHF

clone_size: medium-sized
cdr3_length: 12
j_call: TRBJ2-3
v_call: TRBV4-1
cdr3_aa: CASSQPADTQYF

clone_size: .
cdr3_length: 17
j_call: TRBJ2-1
v_call: TRBV20-1
cdr3_aa: CSARDVLTSGAYNEQFF

clone_size: .
cdr3_length: 15
j_call: TRBJ2-3
v_call: TRBV7-3
cdr3_aa: CASSLRGSGTDTQYF

clone_size: .
cdr3_length: 17
j_call: TRBJ2-5
v_call: TRBV24-1
cdr3_aa: CATSDTYTQGAGETQYF

clone_size: .
cdr3_length: 14
j_call: TRBJ2-5
v_call: TRBV27
cdr3_aa: CASSLVGIQETQYF

clone_size: .
cdr3_length: 16
j_call: TRBJ2-3
v_call: TRBV28
cdr3_aa: CASRSLAGGVPDTQYF

clone_size: large
cdr3_length: 14
j_call: TRBJ2-1
v_call: TRBV10-3
cdr3_aa: CAISVGGPYNEQFF

clone_size: medium-sized
cdr3_length: 15
j_call: TRBJ2-3
v_call: TRBV6-6
cdr3_aa: CASRLGNSRTDTQYF

clone_size: .
cdr3_length: 17
j_call: TRBJ2-3
v_call: TRBV7-8
cdr3_aa: CASSAEILGQGRDTQYF

clone_size: medium-sized
cdr3_length: 16
j_call: TRBJ2-3
v_call: TRBV29-1
cdr3_aa: CSALLMVGSAVDTQYF

clone_size: .
cdr3_length: 14
j_call: TRBJ2-3
v_call: TRBV28
cdr3_aa: CASSLSGTPSTQYF

clone_size: medium-sized
cdr3_length: 11
j_call: TRBJ2-7
v_call: TRBV6-2/TRBV6-3
cdr3_aa: CASSYSEEQYF

clone_size: medium-sized
cdr3_length: 16
j_call: TRBJ2-3
v_call: TRBV7-3
cdr3_aa: CASSLIGSISTDTQYF

clone_size: .
cdr3_length: 15
j_call: TRBJ2-7
v_call: TRBV7-6
cdr3_aa: CASSPNTWSSYEQYF

clone_size: .
cdr3_length: 16
j_call: TRBJ2-2
v_call: TRBV20-1
cdr3_aa: CSARALIGENTGELFF

clone_size: medium-sized
cdr3_length: 14
j_call: TRBJ1-1
v_call: TRBV5-1
cdr3_aa: CASSLLGGDTEAFF

clone_size: .
cdr3_length: 17
j_call: TRBJ2-3
v_call: TRBV9
cdr3_aa: CASSARTSGRAADTQYF

clone_size: .
cdr3_length: 15
j_call: TRBJ1-6
v_call: TRBV28
cdr3_aa: CASSLGGTGNSPLHF

clone_size: medium-sized
cdr3_length: 13
j_call: TRBJ2-1
v_call: TRBV7-3
cdr3_aa: CASSAGQHNEQFF

clone_size: large
cdr3_length: 14
j_call: TRBJ2-1
v_call: TRBV5-1
cdr3_aa: CASSLDIGSAEQFF

clone_size: .
cdr3_length: 18
j_call: TRBJ2-2
v_call: TRBV5-1
cdr3_aa: CASSLDSTSGRNTGELFF

clone_size: .
cdr3_length: 13
j_call: TRBJ1-6
v_call: TRBV6-6
cdr3_aa: CASRQEGNSPLHF

clone_size: medium-sized
cdr3_length: 15
j_call: TRBJ2-1
v_call: TRBV5-5
cdr3_aa: CASSLSGVSYNEQFF

clone_size: .
cdr3_length: 17
j_call: TRBJ2-2
v_call: TRBV10-1
cdr3_aa: CASSESFGGHYTGELFF

clone_size: .
cdr3_length: 12
j_call: TRBJ2-1
v_call: TRBV4-1
cdr3_aa: CASSVGANEQFF

clone_size: .
cdr3_length: 15
j_call: TRBJ2-1
v_call: TRBV15
cdr3_aa: CATANRDRAPNEQFF

clone_size: .
cdr3_length: 17
j_call: TRBJ2-7
v_call: TRBV12-3/TRBV12-4
cdr3_aa: CASSLERGGLSAYEQYF

clone_size: .
cdr3_length: 12
j_call: TRBJ2-1
v_call: TRBV12-3/TRBV12-4
cdr3_aa: CASLSSYNEQFF

clone_size: .
cdr3_length: 15
j_call: TRBJ1-6
v_call: TRBV6-6
cdr3_aa: CASSYSLERNSPLHF

clone_size: medium-sized
cdr3_length: 15
j_call: TRBJ1-3
v_call: TRBV20-1
cdr3_aa: CSANYLSDSGDTIYF